This T cell receptor beta chain was sequenced for a study of T-cell reconstitution after alpha-beta-depleted transplantation in children. The CDR3 spans 15 residues. Per germline, CDR1 DFQATT and CDR2 SNEGSKA (reference sequence). Trimming cost V 1 base and J 2 bases, with 14 bases left between them. Preparation of the TCRbeta library involved a method that used unique molecular identifiers. TCRdb independently ran MiXCR on the PCR reads; one entry per CDR3 protein. The table has 250,000 to 300,000 distinct CDR3 sequences, nearly 10% seen once; the top ten hold around 10%. The genes are TRBV20-1 and TRBJ2-5; D is ambiguous. This TCR derives from a human donor who donated a stem cell graft to a child with SCID. The sequencing used PBMCs from the stem cell graft donor, collected from the stem cell graft. As DNA, the CDR3 is TGCAGTGCTAGAGGACCGGAATTGGGACAAGAGACCCAGTACTTC. It specifies CSARGPELGQETQYF.